Each of the 30 T cell receptor beta chains below was sequenced from the same sample in a study of blood T cell repertoires in COVID-19. Only in-frame clones appear in the TCRdb table, and some are missing; sequencing was by immunoSEQ multiplex PCR. The profile shows about 190,000 clones, around 84% of them singletons. Sequenced material: peripheral blood. The source is a human donor in a cohort sampled during active COVID-19.

V usage is TRBV19 and J usage is TRBJ1-4; TRBD1 agrees at 9 bases. The germline V gene has CDR1 LNHDA and CDR2 SQIVND (reference sequence). CDR3 length equals 13 residues. The trim removed 8 bases at V and 11 bases at J, leaving 9 bases unmatched. This CDR3 reads CASAGQGMEKLFF. CDR3 sequence (DNA): TGTGCCAGTGCAGGACAGGGGATGGAGAAACTGTTTTTT.

CDR3 protein: CSVGTYETASEQYF. CDR3 nucleotide sequence: TGCAGCGTTGGTACATATGAGACAGCTTCCGAGCAGTACTTC. The rearrangement uses TRBV29-1 and TRBJ2-7, with D possibly being TRBD1 (5 bases). V gave up 4 bases and J gave up 6 bases, with 19 bases separating them. The length of the CDR3 is 14 residues. Per the germline V gene, CDR1 is SQVTM and CDR2 is ANQGSEA.

V and J are TRBV7-8 and TRBJ2-3, with D possibly TRBD1 on 5 matching bases. The CDR3 is 15 amino acids. Germline V gene lookup returns CDR1 SGHVS and CDR2 FQNEAQ. Trimming took off 5 bases at V and 0 bases at J, with 12 bases between the two ends. The CDR3 nucleotides read TGTGCCAGCAGCCCCCGGACAAGAAGCACAGATACGCAGTATTTT. Its translation is CASSPRTRSTDTQYF.

V and J are TRBV6-4 and TRBJ1-1; D is possibly TRBD1 (6 bases). Germline-derived CDR1 and CDR2 are MRHNA and SNTAGT. V was clipped by 2 bases and J by 3 bases, with 16 bases between them. This CDR3 is built from 16 residues. The CDR3: CASSDPRGRRDTEAFF. The CDR3 coding sequence is TGTGCCAGCAGTGACCCCAGGGGCCGACGGGACACTGAAGCTTTCTTT.

This clone was seen just once. V usage is TRBV18 and J usage is TRBJ1-5; D is uncertain. Germline CDR1 KGHSH, CDR2 LQKENI. V dropped 6 bases and J dropped 7 bases, with 22 bases sitting between them. This CDR3 has 16 residues. CDR3 loop: CASSLYYGESGQPQHF. The CDR3 nucleotides are TGTGCCAGCTCCCTGTATTATGGGGAGAGCGGCCAGCCCCAGCATTTT.

The chain has TRBV5-4 and TRBJ2-3, with 8 bases lining up with TRBD2. J gave up 2 bases and V 3 bases, and 8 bases lay outside the gene matches. The CDR3 covers 16 residues. CDR1 and CDR2 from the germline V gene are SGHNT and YYREEE (reference sequence). The CDR3 bases are TGTGCCAGCAGCTCTACTTTAGCGGGACACACAGATACGCAGTATTTT. Translation gives CASSSTLAGHTDTQYF. The variable domain in full, completed from reference TRBV5-4 and TRBJ2-3, reads ETGVTQSPTHLIKTRGQQVTLRCSSQSGHNTVSWYQQALGQGPQFIFQYYREEENGRGNFPPRFSGLQFPNYSSELNVNALELDDSALYLCASSSTLAGHTDTQYFGPGTRLTVL.

In the case of this clone: Additional DNA sequences in this sample encode the identical CDR3. The V call is TRBV5-1, the J call TRBJ1-6; 9 bases are shared with TRBD1. V lost 4 bases, J lost 10 bases, and 9 bases stayed unmatched. This CDR3 contains 15 residues. Germline values: CDR1 SGHRS, CDR2 YFSETQ. CDR3 sequence (DNA): TGCGCCAGCAGCCTAGGACAGGGGAGGAACTCACCCCTCCACTTT. Protein: CASSLGQGRNSPLHF.

This clone has only one observation. This chain links TRBV7-6 with TRBJ2-3, with 14 bases fitting TRBD2. There are 19 residues in the CDR3. From germline, CDR1 is SGHVS and CDR2 FNYEAQ. Germline trimming cut 2 bases from V and 0 bases from J; bases unmatched to any gene: 7. The CDR3 sequence is CASSLLVTSGGASTDTQYF. The CDR3 DNA follows: TGTGCCAGCAGCTTATTGGTGACTAGCGGGGGGGCTAGCACAGATACGCAGTATTTT.

The CDR3 nucleotides read TGCGCCAGCAGCCTTAGGCCTAGCGGGGGTTACAATGAGCAGTTCTTC. It translates to CASSLRPSGGYNEQFF. The V call is TRBV5-1, the J call TRBJ2-1; TRBD2 aligns across 10 bases. J gave up 4 bases and V 4 bases, and 8 bases lay outside the gene matches. CDR1 is SGHRS and CDR2 is YFSETQ in the germline V gene. The CDR3 runs to 16 residues. Full variable domain (remainder filled in from reference TRBV5-1 and TRBJ2-1): KAGVTQTPRYLIKTRGQQVTLSCSPISGHRSVSWYQQTPGQGLQFLFEYFSETQRNKGNFPGRFSGRQFSNSRSEMNVSTLELGDSALYLCASSLRPSGGYNEQFFGPGTRLTVL.

This chain uses TRBV5-1 with TRBJ1-1, with TRBD1 matching over 9 bases. The CDR3 has 14 amino acids. The V and J ends lost 4 bases and 4 bases, in that order; junction bases with no gene match: 5. Germline V CDR1 and CDR2: SGHRS, YFSETQ. The CDR3 sequence is CASSVGDRATEAFF. Here the CDR3 DNA reads TGCGCCAGCAGCGTTGGGGACAGGGCCACTGAAGCTTTCTTT.

The chain has TRBV3-1 (or the pseudogene TRBV3-2) and TRBJ2-3, with 8 nucleotides matching TRBD2. In germline, CDR1 is LGHDT, CDR2 YNNKEL (reference sequence). CDR3 length: 14 residues. V lost 6 bases and J lost 6; bases outside the gene matches: 8. The CDR3 is CASSPGGGMDTQYF. The CDR3 DNA sequence: TGTGCCAGCAGTCCGGGGGGGGGAATGGATACGCAGTATTTT.

This chain uses TRBV5-1 with TRBJ1-1; 12 bases match TRBD1. The germline gives CDR1 SGHRS, CDR2 YFSETQ. This CDR3 spans 15 amino acids. With 4 bases clipped from V and 1 base from J, the junction kept 2 bases outside the gene matches. The CDR3 loop reads CASSLGQGANTEAFF. The DNA of the CDR3 is TGCGCCAGCAGCCTGGGACAGGGGGCGAACACTGAAGCTTTCTTT.

V gene TRBV6-5 combines with J gene TRBJ2-7; the match to TRBD2 covers 10 bases. CDR1 and CDR2 from the germline V gene are MNHEY and SVGAGI. With 2 bases clipped from V and 3 bases from J, the junction kept 1 base outside the gene matches. This CDR3 contains 14 residues. The CDR3 loop is CASSYQREGYEQYF. The DNA for the CDR3 is TGTGCCAGCAGTTACCAGCGGGAGGGCTACGAGCAGTACTTC.

The chain links TRBV19 to TRBJ2-3, with TRBD2 identical over 10 bases. The length of the CDR3 is 15 residues. The V gene end was trimmed by 7 bases and the J gene end by 5 bases; junction bases not matched to a gene: 9. Germline V CDR1 and CDR2: LNHDA, SQIVND (reference sequence). CDR3 residues: CASMVAGGAIDTQYF. CDR3 bases: TGTGCCAGTATGGTAGCGGGAGGCGCGATAGATACGCAGTATTTT.

V gene TRBV18 combines with J gene TRBJ2-2; 7 bases line up with TRBD2. Germline CDR1 KGHSH, CDR2 LQKENI. This CDR3 has 19 amino acids. After removal of 5 bases from V and 1 base from J, the junction contained 16 bases not matched to a gene. CDR3 nucleotides: TGTGCCAGCTCAAAAACGAGCGGGAATCTGGACCAGAACACCGGGGAGCTGTTTTTT. This translates into CASSKTSGNLDQNTGELFF.

This clone showed up just once. The genes are TRBV10-2 and TRBJ2-3; a possible D gene is TRBD2 (6 bases). Trimming pared 3 bases from V and 6 bases from J, leaving 13 bases between. This CDR3 is 14 amino acids long. Per germline, CDR1 WSHSY and CDR2 SAAADI. CDR3 nucleotide sequence: TGCGCCAGCAGTGACGGGCGGGGTCCCGATACGCAGTATTTT. This gives the protein CASSDGRGPDTQYF.

The chain uses TRBV28 and TRBJ1-2, with D perhaps TRBD1 (6 bases). CDR1 and CDR2 from the germline V gene are MDHEN and SYDVKM. CDR3 size: 13 residues. The V end was cut by 10 bases, the J end by 2 bases, with 14 bases between. DNA of the CDR3: TGTGCCACAACCGGACAGAACAACTATGGCTACACCTTC. Amino acids: CATTGQNNYGYTF.

The rearrangement uses TRBV19 and TRBJ1-1, with D tentatively TRBD1 (6 bases). Deletions cut 1 base from V and 1 base from J, with 7 bases between. The CDR3 totals 14 residues. From germline, CDR1 is LNHDA and CDR2 SQIVND (reference sequence). CDR3 bases: TGTGCCAGTAGTATAGCCAGGGGGAACACTGAAGCTTTCTTT. This encodes CASSIARGNTEAFF.

As concerns this clone: This specimen includes other DNA sequences encoding the same CDR3. V and J are TRBV9 and TRBJ2-1; weak D call: TRBD2 (6 bases). The ends were cut back, 2 bases at V and 0 bases at J, with 6 bases in the middle. Per the germline V gene, CDR1 is SGDLS and CDR2 is YYNGEE. The CDR3 spans 14 residues. The CDR3 is CASSVGSSYNEQFF. The CDR3 DNA reads TGTGCCAGCAGCGTCGGGAGCTCCTACAATGAGCAGTTCTTC.

The genes are TRBV3-1 (or the pseudogene TRBV3-2) and TRBJ1-2, with 8 bases lining up with TRBD1. Germline V CDR1 and CDR2: LGHDT, YNNKEL (reference sequence). This CDR3 contains 15 residues. The J segment lost 8 bases and the V segment lost 0 bases, leaving 8 bases of the junction unmatched. CDR3 coding DNA: TGTGCCAGCAGCCAAGATCTGGCAGGGGGCGGGGGCTACACCTTC. Its translation is CASSQDLAGGGGYTF.

In this sample, this clone turned up a few times. This chain uses TRBV10-3 with TRBJ2-1; TRBD2 agrees at 12 bases. In germline, CDR1 is ENHRY, CDR2 SYGVKD. The V gene end was trimmed by 2 bases and the J gene end by 4 bases; junction bases not matched to a gene: 6. The length of the CDR3 is 17 residues. CDR3 residues: CAISEPRTSGEYNEQFF. DNA for the CDR3: TGTGCCATCAGTGAGCCCCGGACTAGCGGGGAATACAATGAGCAGTTCTTC.

V usage is TRBV6-5 and J usage is TRBJ2-2, with D uncertain. Germline V gives CDR1 MNHEY, CDR2 SVGAGI. V was clipped by 7 bases and J by 3 bases, with 12 bases between them. CDR3 size: 14 residues. The CDR3 reads CASKPGHYTGELFF. The DNA of the CDR3 is TGTGCCAGCAAACCAGGCCATTACACCGGGGAGCTGTTTTTT.

V is TRBV7-2 and J is TRBJ1-4, with TRBD1 matching 9 bases. The V and J ends lost 5 bases and 8 bases, in that order; junction bases with no gene match: 15. The germline CDR1 and CDR2 sequences are SGHTA and FQGNSA. This CDR3 comprises 17 residues. The CDR3 DNA follows: TGTGCCAGCAGCCCTCCGGGACAGGGACTACGGGGAGAAAAACTGTTTTTT. Its translation: CASSPPGQGLRGEKLFF.

This rearrangement joins TRBV7-8 to TRBJ2-7, with 7 nucleotides matching TRBD1. Germline V lookup: CDR1 SGHVS, CDR2 FQNEAQ. The CDR3 length is 13 residues. Losses at the gene ends were 5 bases for V and 6 bases for J; bases not matched to a gene: 7. The CDR3 is CASSRDRSVEQYV. CDR3 in DNA: TGTGCCAGCAGCCGGGACAGAAGCGTCGAGCAGTACGTC.

This chain uses TRBV3-1 (or the pseudogene TRBV3-2) with TRBJ2-7; TRBD1 is a possible D gene (6 bases). Germline V gene sequence: CDR1 LGHDT, CDR2 YNNKEL (reference sequence). The CDR3 length is 14 residues. V lost 1 base to trimming and J lost 7 bases, with 14 bases between them. In DNA form, the CDR3 reads TGTGCCAGCAGCCAAGGGAACAGGGCCGGGGAGCAGTACTTC. Protein: CASSQGNRAGEQYF.

V usage is TRBV30 and J usage is TRBJ1-1, with D hard to call. The CDR3 has 13 amino acids. The V end lost 0 bases, the J end lost 2 bases, and 7 bases lay between the germline ends. Germline V gives CDR1 GTSNPN, CDR2 SVGIG (reference sequence). CDR3 residues: CAWSVRTNTEAFF. Written as DNA, the CDR3 is TGTGCCTGGAGTGTTCGCACTAACACTGAAGCTTTCTTT.

V is TRBV12-3 or TRBV12-4 and J is TRBJ1-1; D unresolved. The CDR3 is 13 amino acids. The ends were cut back, 1 base at V and 6 bases at J, with 9 bases in the middle. CDR3 nucleotide sequence: TGTGCCAGCAGTTTAGTGGCAGGTCCTGAAGCTTTCTTT. Translated, it gives CASSLVAGPEAFF.

The chain is built from TRBV6-5 and TRBJ1-2; tentative D call: TRBD1 (5 bases). Trimming took off 6 bases at V and 9 bases at J, with 23 bases between the two ends. This CDR3 spans 15 amino acids. Germline CDR1 is MNHEY and CDR2 is SVGAGI. CDR3 in DNA: TGTGCCAGCAGCCGCCTGGGGCGAAGGGTGCTAAGCTACACCTTC. Residues: CASSRLGRRVLSYTF.

A remark on this clone: The germline gene is not matched at one end of the junction; a read error may be the cause. CDR3: CASRTGSYGCTF. CDR3 nucleotide sequence: TGTGCCAGCAGGACAGGGTCCTATGGCTGCACCTTC. V and J are TRBV2 and TRBJ1-2; the match to TRBD1 covers 7 bases. This CDR3 spans 12 amino acids. Germline CDR1 reads SNHLY; CDR2 reads FYNNEI.

The V and J genes are TRBV7-2 and TRBJ1-2; a weak D match, TRBD1 (5 bases). Per germline, CDR1 SGHTA and CDR2 FQGNSA. Trimming shortened V by 5 bases and J by 7 bases, and 17 bases separated the two germline ends. CDR3 length: 14 amino acids. For the CDR3, the DNA is TGTGCCAGCAGCGGAGGCGGGACCCTGGGTGGCTACACCTTC. Its protein product is CASSGGGTLGGYTF.